This T cell receptor beta chain came from a study of T cells in Graves' hyperthyroidism and ophthalmopathy. The study, taken as a whole, reports: A 13 V-J signature model discriminated ophthalmopathy versus stable hyperthyroidism. Most thyroid clonotypes with frequency above 0.001 were detected in blood.

This clonotype was recorded many times. Its antigen remains unknown. More than 9.5 ml fresh peripheral blood yielded the PBMCs. The source material, RNA transcripts, was used to amplify TCR beta CDR3 regions. HTBI primers were used for first-round RT-PCR of the TCR CDR3. TCRdb recomputed calls from the multiplex PCR reads with MiXCR, one row per CDR3 protein. The sample lists about 560,000 distinct CDR3 sequences; 16% were seen once. The CDR3 length is 14 residues. The V gene's germline CDR1 is MNHNY and CDR2 SVGAGI (reference sequence). The V end lost 2 bases, the J end lost 2 bases, and 8 bases lay between the germline ends.

The TCR was taken from a woman aged 18 to 35 with Graves' hyperthyroidism. The specimen was blood. The chain recombines TRBV6-6 with TRBJ2-3, with D tentatively TRBD2 (6 bases). The CDR3 protein is CASSYRGSTDTQYF. The CDR3 nucleotides are TGTGCCAGCAGTTACCGGGGGTCCACAGATACGCAGTATTTT.